The T cell receptor (beta chain) under discussion was sequenced for a study of cytomegalovirus exposure and HLA in healthy donors. The donors comprised healthy bone marrow donors. This CDR3 region has 13 residues. V gave up 8 bases and J gave up 4 bases; unmatched junction bases: 3. CDR1 and CDR2 from the germline V gene are LNHDA and SQIVND (reference sequence). Primers: 60 Vbeta forward and 13 Jbeta reverse. The method was immunoSEQ multiplex PCR; TCRdb's version includes in-frame clones alone and lacks a portion of them. This repertoire comprises under 200,000 clones; its ten largest clones make up less than 6.5%.

The chain is built from TRBV19 and TRBJ2-1; 9 bases agree with TRBD2. This receptor was taken from a man aged 30-40 years in good health and CMV-seronegative. Sequences were obtained from PBMCs. The CDR3 protein is CASLGLAYNEQFF. Written as DNA, the CDR3 is TGTGCCAGTCTCGGACTAGCGTACAATGAGCAGTTCTTC.